The TCR beta chain described here comes from a study of blood T cell repertoires in COVID-19. On the study more broadly: COVID-19 samples from acute and convalescent phases originated in the United States, Italy and Spain. Sources were T cells, B-cell-depleted T cells, or PBMCs; the material itself was cDNA or gDNA.

Assay: immunoSEQ multiplex PCR; the TCRdb copy retains only in-frame clones and omits some. In the table there are roughly 200,000 clones, approximately 78% of which are singletons. V was pared by 5 bases and J by 3 bases, with 16 bases of the junction left unmatched. The CDR3 loop spans 18 amino acids. Germline CDR1 SGHVS, CDR2 FQNEAQ. The V and J genes are TRBV7-8 and TRBJ1-2, with 9 bases aligning to TRBD1. The sequenced sample was peripheral blood. The TCR comes from an elderly woman with active or convalescent COVID-19. The CDR3 sequence: CASSLYLTGQGIDYGYTF. The DNA for the CDR3 is TGTGCCAGCAGCCTCTATTTAACGGGACAGGGAATCGACTATGGCTACACCTTC.